One sample yielded the 25 T cell receptor beta chains listed below, sequenced in a study of shared clonotypes between healthy human individuals (dated by TCRdb to the early 2020s). To prepare the library, the immunoSEQ multiplex PCR assay was applied. TCRdb provides this immuneACCESS table in a form limited to in-frame rearrangements. Some clones are lacking; in checked studies, under half of them reflect an unresolved V gene, and why the rest are absent is not known. The sample yields about 980,000 clones; approximately 80% were counted once. The ten top clones hold approximately 1.5% of the sample. Sequencing was performed on memory CD4+ T cells sorted from blood. What this sample's cell subset or site label stands for: CD45RA-negative fraction. All receptors derive from a man between 18 and 29 years old in good health.

In its sample, this clone was seen a few times. The gene calls are TRBV5-1 and TRBJ1-4, with D possibly TRBD1 on 6 matching bases. The CDR3 length is 13 residues. Trimming shortened V by 7 bases and J by 4 bases, and 11 bases separated the two germline ends. Germline assignment: CDR1 SGHRS and CDR2 YFSETQ. The CDR3 DNA reads TGCGCCAGCGCGACAGGAGATAATGAAAAACTGTTTTTT. Amino acid sequence: CASATGDNEKLFF.

This clone has just a few counts. This chain links TRBV14 with TRBJ1-6; D might be TRBD1 (5 bases). Germline loops: CDR1 SGHDN, CDR2 FVKESK. The CDR3 covers 15 residues. V was shortened by 1 base and J by 7 bases, with 11 bases between the two germline ends. CDR3 nucleotide sequence: TGTGCCAGCAGCCAAGTTCAGGGTACAAATTCACCCCTCCACTTT. Translation: CASSQVQGTNSPLHF. The whole variable domain, filled in from reference TRBV14 and TRBJ1-6, reads EAGVTQFPSHSVIEKGQTVTLRCDPISGHDNLYWYRRVMGKEIKFLLHFVKESKQDESGMPNNRFLAERTGGTYSTLKVQPAELEDSGVYFCASSQVQGTNSPLHFGNGTRLTVT.

Worth noting for this clone: The identical CDR3 is also encoded by other nucleotide sequences in the sample. The chain employs TRBV9 and TRBJ2-3; no firm D call. V was shortened by 2 bases and J by 1 base, with 2 bases between the two germline ends. The CDR3 extends over 12 amino acids. The germline CDR1 and CDR2 sequences are SGDLS and YYNGEE. The DNA for the CDR3 is TGTGCCAGCAGCGTGGGCACAGATACGCAGTATTTT. The encoded protein is CASSVGTDTQYF.

The gene calls are TRBV18 and TRBJ1-2; D gene uncertain. The CDR3 runs 14 residues. Trimming removed 0 bases from V and 4 bases from J, with 9 bases in between. The germline V gene has CDR1 KGHSH and CDR2 LQKENI. CDR3 sequence: CASSPPEKVYGYTF. The DNA for the CDR3 is TGTGCCAGCTCACCACCGGAGAAAGTCTATGGCTACACCTTC. Together with reference TRBV18 and TRBJ1-2, the CDR3 gives the full variable domain: NAGVMQNPRHLVRRRGQEARLRCSPMKGHSHVYWYRQLPEEGLKFMVYLQKENIIDESGMPKERFSAEFPKEGPSILRIQQVVRGDSAAYFCASSPPEKVYGYTFGSGTRLTVV.

The J gene is TRBJ2-1, the V gene TRBV5-1; the match to TRBD2 covers 13 bases. The V gene end was trimmed by 6 bases and the J gene end by 1 base; junction bases not matched to a gene: 1. Germline V gene data show CDR1 as SGHRS and CDR2 as YFSETQ. This CDR3 has 15 residues. CDR3: CASKTSGGSYNEQFF. CDR3 sequence (DNA): TGCGCCAGCAAGACTAGCGGGGGGTCCTACAATGAGCAGTTCTTC.

The V gene is TRBV4-3, the J gene TRBJ2-5, with 7 bases lining up with TRBD1. Germline CDR1 LGHNA, CDR2 YSLEER. V trimming: 1 base; J trimming: 5 bases; junction bases outside the gene matches: 16. The CDR3 totals 18 residues. CDR3 nucleotide sequence: TGCGCCAGCAGCCAAGCGAGGTGGACAGGCCGAGGCGGGGAGACCCAGTACTTC. This codes for CASSQARWTGRGGETQYF.

The chain carries TRBV4-1 and TRBJ2-5; 8 bases are a match to TRBD1. Germline-derived CDR1 and CDR2 are MGHRA and YSYEKL. The CDR3 totals 16 residues. V dropped 0 bases and J dropped 3; count of bases not matched to a gene: 6. The CDR3 sequence: CASSQERQGLKETQYF. The DNA for the CDR3 is TGCGCCAGCAGCCAAGAACGACAGGGGTTGAAAGAGACCCAGTACTTC.

This chain uses TRBV28 with TRBJ1-4; D gene ambiguous. The CDR3 has 13 residues. Germline loops: CDR1 MDHEN, CDR2 SYDVKM. V was cut by 10 bases and J by 7 bases, with 16 bases left in between. The CDR3, as DNA: TGTGCCACCCGAGGGTCGAAAGGTGAAAAACTGTTTTTT. Translated, it gives CATRGSKGEKLFF. Looking up the rest from reference TRBV28 and TRBJ1-4 gives the full variable domain: DVKVTQSSRYLVKRTGEKVFLECVQDMDHENMFWYRQDPGLGLRLIYFSYDVKMKEKGDIPEGYSVSREKKERFSLILESASTNQTSMYLCATRGSKGEKLFFGSGTQLSVL.

The chain uses TRBV5-1 and TRBJ1-6; weak D call: TRBD1 (6 bases). In germline, CDR1 is SGHRS, CDR2 YFSETQ. Trimming removed 2 bases from V and 0 bases from J, with 18 bases in between. The CDR3 is made up of 19 amino acids. The CDR3 DNA sequence: TGCGCCAGCAGCTTATTAGGGGGTTTTGGGAGCTCCTATAATTCACCCCTCCACTTT. Protein sequence: CASSLLGGFGSSYNSPLHF.

V gene TRBV10-3 combines with J gene TRBJ2-3; D possibly uses TRBD1 or TRBD2 (7 bases each). The germline gives CDR1 ENHRY, CDR2 SYGVKD. With 8 bases removed from V and 4 bases from J, the gap between germline ends came to 19 bases. The CDR3 spans 15 residues. In nucleotides, the CDR3 is TGTGCCATCGGAGCTACAGGGGAGGGGTCAGATACGCAGTATTTT. Amino acid sequence: CAIGATGEGSDTQYF.

The chain employs TRBV5-1 and TRBJ1-4; no firm D call. V shed 4 bases and J shed 6 bases, with 13 bases lying between them. CDR1 SGHRS and CDR2 YFSETQ come from the germline V gene. This CDR3 is built from 14 residues. The chain's CDR3 is CASSPTRPDEKLFF. Here the CDR3 DNA reads TGCGCCAGCAGCCCTACTAGGCCAGATGAAAAACTGTTTTTT.

The chain uses TRBV18 and TRBJ1-2; 8 bases match TRBD1. V gave up 2 bases and J gave up 4 bases; unmatched junction bases: 9. The CDR3 runs 16 residues. Germline V gives CDR1 KGHSH, CDR2 LQKENI. The CDR3 DNA follows: TGTGCCAGCTCACCAGTGCGGGACAGGACCTTCTATGGCTACACCTTC. Its translation is CASSPVRDRTFYGYTF.

The V and J genes are TRBV2 and TRBJ1-5, with TRBD1 matching 7 bases. Trimming took 6 bases from V and 0 from J; bases not matched to a gene: 2. Germline assignment: CDR1 SNHLY and CDR2 FYNNEI. The CDR3 covers 14 residues. The CDR3 loop reads CASSGTVSNQPQHF. DNA for the CDR3: TGTGCCAGCAGCGGGACAGTTAGCAATCAGCCCCAGCATTTT.

About this clone: Additional DNA sequences in this sample encode the identical CDR3. The rearrangement joins TRBV5-1 to TRBJ2-3, with D possibly being TRBD1 (6 bases). Germline V gives CDR1 SGHRS, CDR2 YFSETQ. The germline V and J ends were trimmed by 6 bases and 1 base, with 9 bases remaining between them. The CDR3 extends over 13 amino acids. The CDR3 sequence: CASTNRGTDTQYF. CDR3 coding DNA: TGCGCCAGCACCAACAGGGGCACAGATACGCAGTATTTT.

The gene calls are TRBV15 and TRBJ1-2; TRBD1 might be the D (6 bases). Germline V CDR1 and CDR2: LNHNV, YYDKDF (reference sequence). The V end was cut by 0 bases, the J end by 8 bases, with 16 bases between. The CDR3 spans 15 residues. CDR3 in DNA: TGTGCCACCAGCAGAGACGGGACACTCGACTCGGGCTACACCTTC. Translation: CATSRDGTLDSGYTF.

V is TRBV5-6 and J is TRBJ2-3, with D uncertain. The germline gives CDR1 SGHDT, CDR2 YYEEEE. Trimming took 7 bases from V and 4 from J, leaving 7 bases between them. CDR3 size: 11 residues. CDR3 sequence (DNA): TGTGCCAGCCGGATTTCAGATACGCAGTATTTT. Protein product: CASRISDTQYF.

The chain recombines TRBV28 with TRBJ2-1; possibly TRBD2 for D (6 bases). V was trimmed by 6 bases and J by 7 bases, leaving 13 bases between them. Per the germline V gene, CDR1 is MDHEN and CDR2 is SYDVKM. The CDR3 has 13 residues. CDR3 DNA sequence: TGTGCCAGCAGCCCTCTCGGGGGTAATGAGCAGTTCTTC. Protein sequence: CASSPLGGNEQFF.

This clone showed up just a few times. The chain uses TRBV6-1 and TRBJ1-5; unclear D gene. Germline V gene sequence: CDR1 MNHNS, CDR2 SASEGT. The V end lost 2 bases, the J end lost 6 bases, and 14 bases lay between the germline ends. CDR3 length equals 15 residues. CDR3 sequence reads: CASSEFSSGVQPQHF. The CDR3 DNA reads as TGTGCCAGCAGTGAATTCTCCTCGGGCGTTCAGCCCCAGCATTTT.

Details on this clone: Other DNA sequences of this sample code for an identical CDR3. The chain couples TRBV5-1 to TRBJ2-1; TRBD1 matches 7 bases. CDR1 and CDR2 (germline): SGHRS, YFSETQ. The CDR3 covers 15 residues. Germline trimming cut 0 bases from V and 2 bases from J; bases unmatched to any gene: 2. The CDR3 loop is CASSLEGQAYNEQFF. The CDR3 bases are TGCGCCAGCAGCTTGGAAGGACAGGCCTACAATGAGCAGTTCTTC.

The chain employs TRBV6-1 and TRBJ1-2; D remains unclear. The germline V gene has CDR1 MNHNS and CDR2 SASEGT. V lost 7 bases and J 0 bases, leaving 15 bases between the germline ends. The CDR3 has 15 residues. In nucleotides, the CDR3 is TGTGCCAGCATAAGGGCTAATCCTTCTAACTATGGCTACACCTTC. Translated, it gives CASIRANPSNYGYTF.

This rearrangement joins TRBV5-5 to TRBJ2-7; TRBD2 matches at 7 bases. V was clipped by 4 bases and J by 6 bases; unmatched bases: 10. Germline-derived CDR1 and CDR2 are SGHKS and YYEKEE (reference sequence). This CDR3 has 14 amino acids. The CDR3 DNA follows: TGTGCCAGCAGCCCCACGACTAGCCGGCGCGAGCAGTACTTC. Translating gives CASSPTTSRREQYF.

The gene calls are TRBV6-1 and TRBJ2-1; 16 bases align to TRBD2. The V segment lost 0 bases and the J segment 15 bases; nucleotides outside the gene matches: 8. CDR1 and CDR2 (germline): MNHNS, SASEGT. This CDR3 has 16 amino acids. The CDR3 loop reads CASSEAGTSGGARLFF. In nucleotides, the CDR3 is TGTGCCAGCAGTGAAGCTGGGACTAGCGGGGGGGCCCGACTGTTCTTC.

The chain employs TRBV7-3 and TRBJ2-3; no clear D gene. The CDR3 contains 13 residues. Germline values: CDR1 SGHTA, CDR2 FQGTGA. The V end was cut by 0 bases, the J end by 4 bases, with 5 bases between. CDR3 in amino acids: CASSLTVADTQYF. In nucleotides, the CDR3 is TGTGCCAGCAGCTTAACGGTAGCAGATACGCAGTATTTT.

The chain uses TRBV18 and TRBJ1-5, with 9 bases that match TRBD1. V dropped 10 bases and J dropped 7; count of bases not matched to a gene: 11. CDR1 is KGHSH and CDR2 is LQKENI in the germline V gene. The CDR3 totals 14 residues. The CDR3 coding sequence is TGTGCCACCTCGGGACAGGGCGGGGTCCAGCCCCAGCATTTT. It translates to CATSGQGGVQPQHF.

This rearrangement joins TRBV5-1 to TRBJ1-2; 8 bases are shared with TRBD1. The trim removed 5 bases at V and 6 bases at J, leaving 6 bases unmatched. Germline CDR1 SGHRS, CDR2 YFSETQ. The CDR3 totals 13 residues. CDR3 nucleotide sequence: TGCGCCAGCAGGGACAGGGAGAGGGATGGCTACACCTTC. This encodes CASRDRERDGYTF.